This TCR beta chain is drawn from a study of shared clonotypes between healthy human individuals. Deep was the level at which the assay was run. TCRdb's table, derived via immunoSEQ multiplex PCR, lists solely in-frame clones and lacks some. The sample comprises millions of clones, roughly 91% of which are singletons, and roughly 1.7% rests with the top ten. It was CD45RO-negative cells, positively selected for CCR7, that made up naive CD8 cells, with terminally differentiated effector memory CD45RA+ cells excluded. This TCR came from a man aged 18 to 30 in good health. Some clones in this sample may be carry-over from other donors' samples. Sequencing was carried out using naive CD8+ T cells from PBMCs.

The CDR3 loop reads CASSLLGIHEQFF. Here the CDR3 DNA reads TGTGCCAGCAGTTTATTGGGGATCCATGAGCAGTTCTTC. The chain is built from TRBV27 and TRBJ2-1; the D is unclear. Per germline, CDR1 MNHEY and CDR2 SMNVEV (reference sequence). V lost 1 base and J 8 bases, leaving 9 bases between the germline ends. The length of the CDR3 is 13 residues.